The TCR beta chain described here comes from a study of cytomegalovirus exposure and HLA in healthy donors. About the research overall: A subsequent analysis stated that the approximately 120 validation repertoires were run on the same platform as the roughly 670 first-cohort repertoires.

TCRdb keeps only in-frame clones here, not all; method: immunoSEQ multiplex PCR. There are hundreds of thousands of clones in the sample; less than 90% occur only once, and approximately 12% lies in the top ten. Study results and limitations: There were a few CMV-associated chains whose specificity for CMV antigens was confirmed in vitro. Cytomegalovirus association was listed for about 170 TCR beta chains. First-cohort TCR clusters were later found to tend to co-occur in the approximately 120 validation repertoires.

V was pared by 1 base and J by 4 bases, with 2 bases of the junction left unmatched. The CDR3 has 15 amino acids. Germline values: CDR1 LGHNA, CDR2 YSLEER. Details on this clone: The antigen is not known.

The chain links TRBV4-3 to TRBJ1-1, with 11 bases fitting TRBD1. This sequence originates from a man younger than 30 in good health and CMV-seropositive. Specimen: PBMCs. The CDR3 reads CASSQGTGGVTEAFF. CDR3 nucleotides: TGCGCCAGCAGCCAAGGGACAGGGGGCGTCACTGAAGCTTTCTTT.